A selection of T cell receptor beta chains follows, all from one sample in a study of OX40 agonist ivuxolimab in advanced cancers. The repertoire was sequenced with immunoSEQ multiplex PCR; TCRdb's copy has only in-frame clones and lacks some. The sample lists 77,000 or so clones, about nine tenths occurring once. This sample comprised CD4+ or CD8+ T cells sorted from blood, obtained in a trial of the OX40 agonist ivuxolimab. These receptors were collected from an adult with an advanced solid tumor such as melanoma, head and neck, liver or kidney cancer. Both conserved end residues are part of each CDR3. D genes are given only for firm matches. Only part of the rows carry a size: once, few, many, or a class if the clone is expanded.

CDR3aa	CDR3nt	abundance	d_gene	j_gene	v_gene
CASHPRVSNTEAFF	TGTGCCAGCCACCCCAGGGTTTCGAACACTGAAGCTTTCTTT	once	NA	TRBJ1-1	TRBV18
CASSLGGPGNTIYF	TGTGCCAGCAGCTTAGGGGGGCCCGGAAACACCATATATTTT	NA	NA	TRBJ1-3	TRBV7-3
CATSRDRGNTEAFF	TGTGCCACCAGCAGAGATCGGGGGAACACTGAAGCTTTCTTT	once	NA	TRBJ1-1	TRBV15
CAWSELRGRTEAFF	TGTGCCTGGAGTGAATTGAGGGGACGGACTGAAGCTTTCTTT	NA	NA	TRBJ1-1	TRBV30
CASSLRRTSTDTQYF	TGTGCCAGCAGTTTAAGGAGAACGAGCACAGATACGCAGTATTTT	NA	NA	TRBJ2-3	TRBV28
CASSRGQGAVEQYF	TGTGCCAGCAGCCGAGGACAGGGGGCTGTCGAGCAGTACTTC	NA	TRBD1	TRBJ2-7	TRBV28
CASSDLGGGKNTEAFF	TGTGCCAGCAGTGATCTAGGGGGGGGCAAGAACACTGAAGCTTTCTTT	once	NA	TRBJ1-1	TRBV25-1
CASSFGLDASYGYTF	TGTGCCAGCAGCTTTGGCCTAGACGCCTCTTATGGCTACACCTTC	NA	NA	TRBJ1-2	TRBV11-2
CASSLDIVGTEAFF	TGTGCCAGCAGTTTAGACATCGTGGGAACTGAAGCTTTCTTT	NA	NA	TRBJ1-1	TRBV6-5
CASRQETGLGQPQHF	TGTGCCAGCAGACAAGAAACAGGTTTAGGTCAGCCCCAGCATTTT	NA	NA	TRBJ1-5	TRBV28
CASSRSQETQYF	TGTGCCAGCAGCCGGTCCCAAGAGACCCAGTACTTC	NA	NA	TRBJ2-5	TRBV5-4
CASSSNRGRDQPQHF	TGTGCCAGTAGTTCTAACAGGGGGCGCGATCAGCCCCAGCATTTT	NA	TRBD1	TRBJ1-5	TRBV19
CASNPGRGLSYEQYF	TGTGCCAGCAACCCCGGACGGGGGCTCTCCTACGAGCAGTACTTC	NA	NA	TRBJ2-7	TRBV7-9
CASSLAPQAQETQYF	TGCGCCAGCAGCTTAGCCCCACAAGCCCAAGAGACCCAGTACTTC	once	NA	TRBJ2-5	TRBV5-1
CASSFQLSDTQYF	TGTGCCAGCAGTTTTCAGCTTTCTGATACGCAGTATTTT	NA	NA	TRBJ2-3	TRBV27
CASSPTGSSYNEQFF	TGTGCCAGCAGTCCGACAGGGAGCTCCTACAATGAGCAGTTCTTC	NA	TRBD1	TRBJ2-1	TRBV28
CASSLALTGELFF	TGCGCCAGCAGCTTGGCCCTCACCGGGGAGCTGTTTTTT	NA	NA	TRBJ2-2	TRBV5-1